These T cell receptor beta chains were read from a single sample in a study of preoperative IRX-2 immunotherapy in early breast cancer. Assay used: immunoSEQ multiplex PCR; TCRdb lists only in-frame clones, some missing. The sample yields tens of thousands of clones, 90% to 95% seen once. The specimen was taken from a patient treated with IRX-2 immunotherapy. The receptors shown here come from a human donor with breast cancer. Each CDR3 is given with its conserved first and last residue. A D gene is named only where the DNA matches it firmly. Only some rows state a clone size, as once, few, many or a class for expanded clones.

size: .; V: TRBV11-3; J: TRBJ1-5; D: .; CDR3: CASSLDQQRQQAVKPQHF; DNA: TGTGCCAGCAGCTTAGATCAACAGAGACAACAGGCCGTAAAGCCCCAGCATTTT
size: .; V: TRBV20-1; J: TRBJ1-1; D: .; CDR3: CSARDQAFF; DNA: TGCAGTGCTAGAGATCAAGCTTTCTTT
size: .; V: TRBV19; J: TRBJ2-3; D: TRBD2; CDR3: CASSPQLAGLGDTQYF; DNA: TGTGCCAGTAGTCCCCAGCTAGCGGGGCTGGGAGATACGCAGTATTTT
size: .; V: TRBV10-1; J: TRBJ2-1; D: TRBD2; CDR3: CASSESGLARVSSYNEQFF; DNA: TGCGCCAGCAGTGAGTCGGGACTAGCGAGGGTCAGCTCCTACAATGAGCAGTTCTTC
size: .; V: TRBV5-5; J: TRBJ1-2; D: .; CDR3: CASSEGKNYGYTF; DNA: TGTGCCAGCAGCGAGGGGAAAAACTATGGCTACACCTTC
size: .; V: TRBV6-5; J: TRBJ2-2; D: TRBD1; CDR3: CATAWDRVTGELFF; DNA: TGTGCCACCGCCTGGGACAGGGTCACCGGGGAGCTGTTTTTT
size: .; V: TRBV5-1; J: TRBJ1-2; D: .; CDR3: CASSLDGGERGYTF; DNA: TGCGCCAGCAGCTTGGATGGGGGTGAACGCGGCTACACCTTC
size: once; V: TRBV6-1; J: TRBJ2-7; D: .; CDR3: CASSERLGSSEQYF; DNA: TGTGCCAGCAGTGAACGGTTGGGGTCGTCGGAGCAGTACTTC
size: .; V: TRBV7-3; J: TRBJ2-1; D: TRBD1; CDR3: CASSSQRPGQFNEQFF; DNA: TGTGCCAGCAGCTCTCAAAGACCGGGACAGTTCAATGAGCAGTTCTTC
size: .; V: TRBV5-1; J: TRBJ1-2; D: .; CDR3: CASKGDGYTF; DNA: TGCGCCAGCAAAGGTGATGGCTACACCTTC
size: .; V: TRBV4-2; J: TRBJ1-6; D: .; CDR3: CASSQAYRDNSPLHF; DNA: TGTGCCAGCAGCCAAGCCTACAGAGATAATTCACCCCTCCACTTT